A single T cell receptor beta chain is shown here with its context. The antigen is unknown. These data are taken from a study of shared clonotypes between healthy human individuals. Study results and caveats: In contrast to clonotypes shared by all four donors, non-shared clonotypes had lower generation probabilities. What rarefaction showed was incomplete sorted-subset sequencing despite large depth.

Naive CD8 isolation took CD45RO-negative cells positively selected for CCR7 and excluded terminally differentiated effector memory CD45RA+ cells. The study ran the assay at deep level. Measured with immunoSEQ multiplex PCR; TCRdb has only the in-frame clones, and not every one. The table shows roughly 2.1 million clones, with around 93% occurring only once. There are 12 residues in the CDR3. Trimming cost V 6 bases and J 5 bases; bases outside gene matches: 3. The germline gives CDR1 SGHVS, CDR2 FQNEAQ. The specimen was naive CD8+ T cells from PBMCs. V is TRBV7-8 and J is TRBJ2-7; 8 bases line up with TRBD1. The origin of this receptor is a man aged 18 to 30 in good health. Some clones in this sample may be carry-over from other donors' samples. The CDR3 loop reads CASSQGANEQYF. The DNA for the CDR3 is TGTGCCAGCAGTCAGGGGGCGAACGAGCAGTACTTC.